This section outlines one T cell receptor beta chain sequence together with its context. Its antigen is not known. A clone one base away is much larger, so this may be a read error. The iRepertoire nested amplicon-rescue multiplex PCR amplified TCR alpha and beta CDR3s from RNA. TCRdb fed the multiplex PCR reads into MiXCR, producing one record per CDR3 protein. The table has about 180,000 distinct CDR3 sequences, under 55% seen once; the top ten hold 4% to 6.5%. CDR3 length equals 12 residues. The germline CDR1 and CDR2 sequences are DFQATT and SNEGSKA (reference sequence). The data originate from a study of glioma-infiltrating T cells. Whole-study findings and limits: Tissue-blood divergence was below expectation in non-neoplastic patients, above in gliomas.

This chain links TRBV20-1 with TRBJ2-5; a possible D gene is TRBD2 (5 bases). The sequencing input was glioma tissue, nonneoplastic brain tissue, or PBMCs (not recorded which). The sequence derives from a human donor with low-grade glioma or glioblastoma, undergoing nonglioma brain surgery, or in good health (not recorded which). The DNA of the CDR3 is TGCATTGGCGTAGACTATCAAGAGACCCAGTACTTC. It is translated as CIGVDYQETQYF.